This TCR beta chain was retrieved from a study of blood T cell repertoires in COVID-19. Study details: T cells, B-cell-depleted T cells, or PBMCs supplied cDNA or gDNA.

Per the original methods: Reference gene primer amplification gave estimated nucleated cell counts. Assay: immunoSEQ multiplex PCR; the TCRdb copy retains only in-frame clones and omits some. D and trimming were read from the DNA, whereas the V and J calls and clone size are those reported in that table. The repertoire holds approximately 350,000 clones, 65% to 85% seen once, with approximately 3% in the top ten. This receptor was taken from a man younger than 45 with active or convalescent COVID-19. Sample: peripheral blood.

The CDR3 loop reads CASSWVTGGEQYF. In DNA form, the CDR3 reads TGTGCCAGCAGCTGGGTGACAGGGGGCGAGCAGTACTTC. The chain has TRBV11-3 and TRBJ2-7, with 9 bases lining up with TRBD1. The CDR3 loop spans 13 amino acids. Germline values: CDR1 SGHNT, CDR2 YENEEA. With V trimmed by 4 bases and J by 6 bases, 4 bases remained unmatched.